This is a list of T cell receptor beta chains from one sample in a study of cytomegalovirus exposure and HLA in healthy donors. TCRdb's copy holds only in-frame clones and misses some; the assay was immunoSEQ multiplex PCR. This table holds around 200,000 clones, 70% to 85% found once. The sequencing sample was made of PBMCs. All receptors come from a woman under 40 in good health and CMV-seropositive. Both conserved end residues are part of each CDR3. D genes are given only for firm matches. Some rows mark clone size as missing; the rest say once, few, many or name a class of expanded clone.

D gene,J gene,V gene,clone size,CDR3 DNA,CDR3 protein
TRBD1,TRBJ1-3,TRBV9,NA,TGTGCCAGCAGCTTCCCGGGGACAGGGGTTGGAAACACCATATATTTT,CASSFPGTGVGNTIYF
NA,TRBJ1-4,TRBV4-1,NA,TGCGCCAGCAGCCAAGAGATGCGACAGACTAATGAAAAACTGTTTTTT,CASSQEMRQTNEKLFF
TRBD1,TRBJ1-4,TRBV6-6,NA,TGTGCCAGCAGCCGGGACAGGGGGGCAACTAATGAAAAACTGTTTTTT,CASSRDRGATNEKLFF
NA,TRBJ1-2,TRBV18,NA,TGTGCCAGCTCACTCACAGGAGAAGCTAACTATGGCTACACCTTC,CASSLTGEANYGYTF
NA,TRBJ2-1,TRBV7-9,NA,TGTGCCAGCAGCTTATGGCCTGACAATGAGCAGTTCTTC,CASSLWPDNEQFF
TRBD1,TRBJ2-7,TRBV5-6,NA,TGTGCCAGCAGCCCGAGACAGGGGGCGTTGTACTACGAGCAGTACTTC,CASSPRQGALYYEQYF
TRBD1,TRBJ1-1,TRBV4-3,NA,TGCGCCAGCAGCCAACCGGGACAGGGGGCTGCTGAAGCTTTCTTT,CASSQPGQGAAEAFF
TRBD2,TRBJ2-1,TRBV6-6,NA,TGTGCCAGCAGTTTCTTGACTAGCGGGAGGGGGAATGAGCAGTTCTTC,CASSFLTSGRGNEQFF
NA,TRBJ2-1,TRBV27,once,TGTGCCAGCAGCTCTGAAGGGGGACACAATGAGCAGTTCTTC,CASSSEGGHNEQFF
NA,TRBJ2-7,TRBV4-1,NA,TGCGCCAGCAGCCAAGTTGACAGGAGCGCCTACGAGCAGTACTTC,CASSQVDRSAYEQYF
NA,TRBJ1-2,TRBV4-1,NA,TGCGCCAGCAGCCAAGAAGTACTGGACTATGGCTACACCTTC,CASSQEVLDYGYTF
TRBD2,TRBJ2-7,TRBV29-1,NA,TGCAGCGCTCTCGAGGGCGGGGGCTCCTACGAGCAGTACTTC,CSALEGGGSYEQYF
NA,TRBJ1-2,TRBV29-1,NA,TGCAGCGTCCTTGACAGGAGTGTCGGTGTCACCTTC,CSVLDRSVGVTF
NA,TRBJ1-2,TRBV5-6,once,TGTGCCAGCAGCTTGTATCTCCCAGGCTCCAACTATGGCTACACCTTC,CASSLYLPGSNYGYTF
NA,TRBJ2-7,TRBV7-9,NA,TGTGCCAGCAGCCCGCGGGACAGTTTTGGCTACGAGCAGTACTTC,CASSPRDSFGYEQYF
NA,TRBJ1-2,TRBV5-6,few,TGTGCCAGCAGCTTGGAGCAGGGGATAGGACGCGGGAACTATGGCTACACCTTC,CASSLEQGIGRGNYGYTF
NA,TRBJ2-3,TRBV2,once,TGTGCCAGCAGACTACGGAGTTCAGGCACAGATACGCAGTATTTT,CASRLRSSGTDTQYF
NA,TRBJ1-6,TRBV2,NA,TGTGCCAGCAGTGTCCAGGAACCAGGGAATTCACCCCTCCACTTT,CASSVQEPGNSPLHF
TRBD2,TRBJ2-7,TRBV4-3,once,TGCGCCAGCAGCCAAGATTTGAGCGGGAGAGGGCCCTACGAGCAGTACTTC,CASSQDLSGRGPYEQYF
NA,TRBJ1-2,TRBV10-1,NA,TGCGCCAGCAGTCCGTTGAGAAGTGGGAGCTATGGCTACACCTTC,CASSPLRSGSYGYTF
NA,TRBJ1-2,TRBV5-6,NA,TGTGCCAGCAGCTTGGCCGGTATCAGTCTAGCTTTC,CASSLAGISLAF
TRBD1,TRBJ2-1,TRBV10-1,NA,TGCGCCAGCAGTGGGTCCGGGACAGGTGGCAATGAGCAGTTCTTC,CASSGSGTGGNEQFF
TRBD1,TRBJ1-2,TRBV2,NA,TGTGCCAGCAGTCCTGACAGGGGGGTTAGTGGCTACACCTTC,CASSPDRGVSGYTF
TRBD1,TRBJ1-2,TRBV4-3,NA,TGCGCCAGCAGCCCGGGGACAGGGGTTGCCTATGGCTACACCTTC,CASSPGTGVAYGYTF
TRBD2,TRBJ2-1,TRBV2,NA,TGTGCCAGCAGTGAGGGGGCTCTACTAGCGGGAGCAACCCATGAGCAGTTCTTC,CASSEGALLAGATHEQFF
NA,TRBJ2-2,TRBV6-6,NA,TGTGCCAGCAGTTATCGGGGGGCTAGTACCGGGGAGCTGTTTTTT,CASSYRGASTGELFF
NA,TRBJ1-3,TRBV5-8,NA,TGTGCCAGCAGCGTCGCAGGTTCTGGAAACACCATATATTTT,CASSVAGSGNTIYF
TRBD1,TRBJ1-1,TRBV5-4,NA,TGTGCCAGCAGGACCGGGACAGGGATGAACACTGAAGCTTTCTTT,CASRTGTGMNTEAFF